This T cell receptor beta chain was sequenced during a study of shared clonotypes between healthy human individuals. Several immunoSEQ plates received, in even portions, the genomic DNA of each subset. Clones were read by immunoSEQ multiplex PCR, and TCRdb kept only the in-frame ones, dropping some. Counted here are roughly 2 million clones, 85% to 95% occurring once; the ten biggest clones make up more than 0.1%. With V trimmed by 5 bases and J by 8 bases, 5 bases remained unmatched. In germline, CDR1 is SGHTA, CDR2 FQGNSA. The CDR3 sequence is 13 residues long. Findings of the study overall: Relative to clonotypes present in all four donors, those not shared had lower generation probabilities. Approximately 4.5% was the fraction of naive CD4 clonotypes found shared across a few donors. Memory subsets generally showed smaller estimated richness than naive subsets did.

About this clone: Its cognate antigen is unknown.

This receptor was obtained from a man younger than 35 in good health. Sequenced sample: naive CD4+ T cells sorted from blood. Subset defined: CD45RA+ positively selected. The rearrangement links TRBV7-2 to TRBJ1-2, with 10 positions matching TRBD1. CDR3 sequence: CASSPDRGRGYTF. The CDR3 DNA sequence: TGTGCCAGCAGCCCAGACAGGGGGCGAGGCTACACCTTC.